This TCR beta chain derives from a study of blood T cell repertoires in COVID-19. Overall study: T cells, B-cell-depleted T cells, or PBMCs provided the cDNA or gDNA that served as material.

This CDR3 is built from 15 residues. The V and J ends lost 1 base and 8 bases, in that order; junction bases with no gene match: 5. In germline, CDR1 is SGHVS, CDR2 FQNEAQ. Authors' data handling: It was from reference gene primer amplification that nucleated cell counts were estimated. Libraries were prepared by immunoSEQ multiplex PCR; TCRdb keeps only in-frame clonotypes and omits some of them. That table furnishes V, J and clone size, whereas the DNA furnished D and trimming. Found here are 180,000 or so clones, more than 65% of them singletons; the top ten hold around 7.5%. Participants came from some 26 US areas, aged roughly 18 to 89 years. Which cohort a participant joined came from the clinical history participants gave.

This chain connects TRBV7-8 to TRBJ1-4; 9 bases line up with TRBD1. The sequence was obtained from a man aged 35 to 55 who had recovered from COVID-19. The sequenced sample consisted of PBMCs or T cells enriched from blood (not recorded which). The CDR3 DNA reads TGTGCCAGCAGCTTAGTGGGGACAGGGCGCGAAAAACTGTTTTTT. Amino acids: CASSLVGTGREKLFF.